This is a list of T cell receptor beta chains from one sample in a study of blood T cell repertoires in COVID-19. TCRdb keeps only in-frame clones here, not all; method: immunoSEQ multiplex PCR. Of 400,000 or so clones in the sample, over 75% were seen once. Source material: peripheral blood. Receptor source: a woman aged 40 to 50 with COVID-19, enrolled during active disease. The CDR3 runs from the conserved cysteine through the conserved F or W. The order of the fields is V gene, D gene, clone size, J gene, CDR3 protein, CDR3 DNA. D genes are given only for firm matches. Some rows mark clone size as missing; the rest say once, few, many or name a class of expanded clone.

V: TRBV5-8
D: TRBD1
size: .
J: TRBJ2-1
CDR3: CASSHGQGLGEQFF
DNA: TGTGCCAGCAGCCACGGACAGGGTTTAGGTGAGCAGTTCTTC

V: TRBV5-4
D: .
size: .
J: TRBJ1-5
CDR3: CASSLDGGNQPQHF
DNA: TGTGCCAGCAGCTTGGACGGGGGGAATCAGCCCCAGCATTTT

V: TRBV28
D: .
size: .
J: TRBJ2-1
CDR3: CASSPLIKQRPYNEQFF
DNA: TGTGCCAGCAGCCCTCTTATAAAACAGAGACCTTACAATGAGCAGTTCTTC

V: TRBV3-1/TRBV3-2
D: TRBD1
size: .
J: TRBJ1-5
CDR3: CASSPGQDSQPQHF
DNA: TGTGCCAGCAGCCCCGGACAGGACAGTCAGCCCCAGCATTTT

V: TRBV18
D: .
size: .
J: TRBJ1-1
CDR3: CASSPLFGRGGTEAFF
DNA: TGTGCCAGCTCACCCCTATTCGGTCGAGGTGGCACTGAAGCTTTCTTT

V: TRBV6-5
D: .
size: .
J: TRBJ2-2
CDR3: CASSRDTGELFF
DNA: TGTGCCAGCAGCCGGGACACCGGGGAGCTGTTTTTT

V: TRBV19
D: .
size: .
J: TRBJ1-6
CDR3: CASSIIGQTPNSPLHF
DNA: TGTGCCAGTAGTATCATCGGACAGACACCTAATTCACCCCTCCACTTT

V: TRBV19
D: .
size: .
J: TRBJ1-1
CDR3: CASKLWAEAFF
DNA: TGTGCCAGTAAATTGTGGGCAGAAGCTTTCTTT

V: TRBV9
D: TRBD1
size: .
J: TRBJ2-5
CDR3: CASSVGGGTGWKTQYF
DNA: TGTGCCAGCAGCGTAGGAGGAGGGACAGGGTGGAAGACCCAGTACTTC

V: TRBV19
D: TRBD1
size: .
J: TRBJ1-2
CDR3: CASSTTGGTYGYTF
DNA: TGTGCCAGTAGTACAACAGGGGGAACCTATGGCTACACCTTC

V: TRBV4-3
D: TRBD1
size: once
J: TRBJ1-6
CDR3: CASSQKTGGRSPLHF
DNA: TGCGCCAGCAGCCAAAAGACAGGGGGCCGATCACCCCTCCACTTT

V: TRBV3-1/TRBV3-2
D: TRBD1
size: .
J: TRBJ2-7
CDR3: CASGDPGQGFYEQYF
DNA: TGTGCCAGCGGAGACCCGGGACAGGGGTTCTACGAGCAGTACTTC

V: TRBV7-2
D: .
size: .
J: TRBJ2-7
CDR3: CASSLAEVYEQYF
DNA: TGTGCCAGCAGCTTAGCGGAGGTCTACGAGCAGTACTTC

V: TRBV5-1
D: .
size: .
J: TRBJ1-2
CDR3: CASSLGAGTNYGYTF
DNA: TGCGCCAGCAGCTTGGGGGCAGGTACTAACTATGGCTACACCTTC

V: TRBV15
D: TRBD1
size: .
J: TRBJ1-1
CDR3: CATSKTGVPFTEAFF
DNA: TGTGCCACCAGCAAAACAGGGGTTCCCTTTACTGAAGCTTTCTTT

V: TRBV19
D: TRBD1
size: .
J: TRBJ2-2
CDR3: CASGTGQGFAGELFF
DNA: TGTGCCAGTGGGACGGGACAGGGTTTCGCCGGGGAGCTGTTTTTT

V: TRBV19
D: .
size: .
J: TRBJ1-5
CDR3: CATRGDGSNQPQHF
DNA: TGTGCCACCAGGGGTGATGGAAGCAATCAGCCCCAGCATTTT

V: TRBV6-1
D: .
size: .
J: TRBJ2-7
CDR3: CASSDVTRSIYEQYF
DNA: TGTGCCAGCAGTGATGTAACTCGCTCTATCTACGAGCAGTACTTC

V: TRBV20-1
D: TRBD2
size: .
J: TRBJ2-5
CDR3: CSASRTSGVDQETQYF
DNA: TGCAGTGCTAGTCGGACTAGCGGGGTAGACCAAGAGACCCAGTACTTC

V: TRBV15
D: TRBD1
size: .
J: TRBJ1-5
CDR3: CATSRGGTDNQPQHF
DNA: TGTGCCACCAGCAGAGGCGGGACAGACAATCAGCCCCAGCATTTT

V: TRBV3-1/TRBV3-2
D: TRBD2
size: .
J: TRBJ2-2
CDR3: CASSQGPAGGRTGELFF
DNA: TGTGCCAGCAGCCAAGGACCAGCGGGAGGAAGGACCGGGGAGCTGTTTTTT

V: TRBV28
D: .
size: .
J: TRBJ1-1
CDR3: CASSLGPSTEAFF
DNA: TGTGCCAGCAGTTTAGGCCCCTCCACTGAAGCTTTCTTT

V: TRBV28
D: TRBD1
size: .
J: TRBJ2-7
CDR3: CASSFPDRTYEQYF
DNA: TGTGCCAGCAGTTTTCCGGACAGGACCTACGAGCAGTACTTC

V: TRBV28
D: .
size: few
J: TRBJ1-2
CDR3: CASRQKPNYGYTF
DNA: TGTGCCAGCAGACAGAAACCTAACTATGGCTACACCTTC

V: TRBV27
D: .
size: .
J: TRBJ1-5
CDR3: CASKGGVGQPQHF
DNA: TGTGCCAGCAAAGGCGGGGTGGGGCAGCCCCAGCATTTT

V: TRBV5-6
D: TRBD1
size: .
J: TRBJ2-2
CDR3: CASSFRDRVKTGELFF
DNA: TGTGCCAGCAGCTTCCGGGACAGGGTCAAAACCGGGGAGCTGTTTTTT

V: TRBV5-1
D: .
size: once
J: TRBJ1-4
CDR3: CASSLENSSEKLFF
DNA: TGCGCCAGCAGCTTGGAGAACAGTTCCGAAAAACTGTTTTTT

V: TRBV6-5
D: TRBD1
size: .
J: TRBJ1-1
CDR3: CASSYSGTGVNTEAFF
DNA: TGTGCCAGCAGTTACTCGGGGACAGGAGTGAACACTGAAGCTTTCTTT

V: TRBV28
D: TRBD1
size: .
J: TRBJ2-4
CDR3: CASSLLTGGAGEKNIQYF
DNA: TGTGCCAGCAGTTTATTAACAGGGGGCGCGGGAGAGAAAAACATTCAGTACTTC

V: TRBV19
D: TRBD1
size: .
J: TRBJ1-6
CDR3: CASSIGQGANNSPLHF
DNA: TGTGCCAGTAGTATCGGACAGGGGGCAAATAATTCACCCCTCCACTTT

V: TRBV11-3
D: .
size: .
J: TRBJ2-2
CDR3: CASSFGGSGELFF
DNA: TGTGCCAGCAGCTTTGGGGGGTCCGGGGAGCTGTTTTTT

V: TRBV5-5
D: .
size: .
J: TRBJ1-2
CDR3: CASSLEGERLYGYTF
DNA: TGTGCCAGCAGCTTGGAAGGGGAACGGCTCTATGGCTACACCTTC

V: TRBV4-3
D: TRBD2
size: .
J: TRBJ2-1
CDR3: CASSQDVAGRINEQFF
DNA: TGCGCCAGCAGCCAAGATGTAGCGGGGAGGATCAATGAGCAGTTCTTC

V: TRBV5-1
D: TRBD1
size: .
J: TRBJ1-6
CDR3: CASSRSGTEVYSPLHF
DNA: TGCGCCAGCAGTCGATCTGGGACAGAGGTGTATTCACCCCTCCACTTT

V: TRBV2
D: .
size: .
J: TRBJ1-2
CDR3: CASRGLGGYTF
DNA: TGTGCCAGCAGGGGGCTAGGGGGCTACACCTTC

V: TRBV18
D: TRBD1
size: .
J: TRBJ2-2
CDR3: CASSSLQGLTGELFF
DNA: TGTGCCAGCTCATCCTTACAGGGGTTGACCGGGGAGCTGTTTTTT